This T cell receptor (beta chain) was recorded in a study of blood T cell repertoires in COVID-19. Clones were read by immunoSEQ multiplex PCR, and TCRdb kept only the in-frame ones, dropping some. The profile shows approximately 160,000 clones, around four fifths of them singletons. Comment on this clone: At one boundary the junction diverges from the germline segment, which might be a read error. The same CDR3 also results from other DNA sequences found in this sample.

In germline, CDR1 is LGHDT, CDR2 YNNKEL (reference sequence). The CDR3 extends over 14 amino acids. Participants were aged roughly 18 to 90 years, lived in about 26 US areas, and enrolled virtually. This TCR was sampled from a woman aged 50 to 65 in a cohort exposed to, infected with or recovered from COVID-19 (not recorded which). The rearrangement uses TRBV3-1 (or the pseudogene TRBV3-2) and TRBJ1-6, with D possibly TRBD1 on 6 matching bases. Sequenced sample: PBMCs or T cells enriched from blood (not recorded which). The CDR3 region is CASSQGQDNSPLHF. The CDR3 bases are TGTGCCAGCAGCCAGGGACAAGATAACTCACCCCTCCACTTT.